The rows below give T cell receptor beta chains drawn from one sample of a study of cytotoxic CD8 clonotypes in ibrutinib-treated CLL. The repertoire was sequenced with immunoSEQ multiplex PCR; TCRdb's copy has only in-frame clones and lacks some. The sample lists about 200,000 clones; about 72% were seen once. This material consisted of PBMCs, taken after 24 months of ibrutinib treatment. Receptors originate from a human donor with chronic lymphocytic leukemia. Both conserved end residues are part of each CDR3. D genes are given only for firm matches. Not all rows give a size; the values are once, few, many and, for expanded clones, a class.

J gene,V gene,CDR3 length,clone size,D gene,CDR3 protein,CDR3 DNA
TRBJ2-7,TRBV19,15,few,NA,CASRPQGYPPYEQYF,TGTGCCAGTAGGCCACAGGGTTACCCACCCTACGAGCAGTACTTC
TRBJ2-7,TRBV15,16,NA,TRBD1,CATSSWPGQGRSEQYF,TGTGCCACCAGCAGTTGGCCGGGACAGGGGCGGAGCGAGCAGTACTTC
TRBJ2-3,TRBV6-5,11,once,NA,CASRSLDTQYF,TGTGCCAGTCGGAGCTTAGATACGCAGTATTTT
TRBJ2-7,TRBV27,15,NA,NA,CASSPQRALPYEQYF,TGTGCCAGCAGCCCCCAGAGAGCACTCCCCTACGAGCAGTACTTC
TRBJ1-5,TRBV6-1,11,few,NA,CASRGSQPQHF,TGTGCCAGCAGGGGGAGTCAGCCCCAGCATTTT
TRBJ2-7,TRBV7-9,14,NA,TRBD1,CASSFGTGLYEQYF,TGTGCCAGCAGCTTCGGGACAGGGCTATACGAGCAGTACTTC
TRBJ2-3,TRBV10-3,16,NA,TRBD2,CAIRGAVAGDPDTQYF,TGTGCCATCAGGGGGGCCGTAGCGGGAGACCCAGATACGCAGTATTTT
TRBJ2-1,TRBV7-3,13,few,NA,CASSLTRVGTPFF,TGTGCCAGCAGCTTAACTCGGGTAGGAACGCCGTTCTTC
TRBJ1-1,TRBV28,11,few,NA,CASRTNTEAFF,TGTGCCAGCAGGACTAACACTGAAGCTTTCTTT
TRBJ2-3,TRBV19,15,NA,TRBD2,CASSILGLNTDTQYF,TGTGCCAGTAGTATCTTGGGACTAAACACAGATACGCAGTATTTT
TRBJ1-5,TRBV20-1,11,few,NA,CSGGDLQPQHF,TGCAGCGGGGGGGATCTTCAGCCCCAGCATTTT
TRBJ2-7,TRBV5-1,14,NA,NA,CASSLALGYYEQYF,TGCGCCAGCAGCTTGGCCCTGGGTTACTACGAGCAGTACTTC
TRBJ1-5,TRBV4-2,14,NA,TRBD1,CASSQDRGSQPQHF,TGTGCCAGCAGCCAAGACAGGGGGTCCCAGCCCCAGCATTTT
TRBJ1-1,TRBV10-3,12,few,NA,CAISDPHTEAFF,TGTGCCATCAGTGATCCCCACACTGAAGCTTTCTTT
TRBJ2-3,TRBV7-8,16,NA,TRBD1,CASSSLDRGPADTQYF,TGTGCCAGCAGCTCCCTTGACAGGGGGCCTGCAGATACGCAGTATTTT
TRBJ2-1,TRBV4-2,14,NA,NA,CASSQDHLWDEQFF,TGTGCCAGCAGCCAAGATCATTTATGGGATGAGCAGTTCTTC
TRBJ1-1,TRBV2,11,NA,NA,CAKHGNTEAFF,TGTGCCAAGCACGGAAACACTGAAGCTTTCTTT
TRBJ2-5,TRBV5-1,13,NA,NA,CASSTGSGETQYF,TGCGCCAGCAGCACAGGTTCGGGGGAGACCCAGTACTTC
TRBJ2-3,TRBV27,16,NA,TRBD1,CASSSPDRGGTDTQYF,TGTGCCAGCAGTTCGCCGGACAGGGGTGGCACAGATACGCAGTATTTT
TRBJ1-1,TRBV7-9,13,NA,NA,CASSQDRGLEAFF,TGTGCCAGCAGTCAGGACAGAGGACTTGAAGCTTTCTTT
TRBJ2-3,TRBV5-4,15,NA,NA,CASSLTLTSTDTQYF,TGTGCCAGCAGCTTGACACTGACTAGCACAGATACGCAGTATTTT
TRBJ2-5,TRBV6-5,13,NA,NA,CASSYSNRETQYF,TGTGCCAGCAGTTACTCTAATCGGGAGACCCAGTACTTC